This T cell receptor (beta chain) derives from a study of blood T cell repertoires in COVID-19. Turning to the study itself: From T cells, B-cell-depleted T cells, or PBMCs came the material, which was cDNA or gDNA.

Profiled with immunoSEQ multiplex PCR; TCRdb holds only in-frame clones, not every one. This sample has a few hundred thousand clones, with about 90% found just once. Sequences were obtained from peripheral blood. This TCR was recovered from a woman in her 70s with COVID-19, enrolled during active disease.

The CDR3 sequence is CASSQEVLVYRDGYTF. The CDR3 DNA sequence: TGTGCCAGCAGCCAAGAAGTTCTGGTGTACAGAGATGGCTACACCTTC. V gene TRBV14 combines with J gene TRBJ1-2; D ambiguous. Germline lookup yields CDR1 SGHDN and CDR2 FVKESK. The germline V and J ends were trimmed by 0 bases and 6 bases, with 17 bases remaining between them. The CDR3 has 16 amino acids.